These 4 T cell receptor beta chains were all obtained from the same sample, sequenced in a study of OX40 agonist ivuxolimab in advanced cancers. Sequencing used immunoSEQ multiplex PCR; TCRdb keeps in-frame clones, though not all of them. The sample yields 50,000 to 65,000 clones, around four fifths seen once. The sample in question was CD4+ or CD8+ T cells sorted from blood, obtained in a trial of the OX40 agonist ivuxolimab. Receptor source: an adult with an advanced solid tumor such as melanoma, head and neck, liver or kidney cancer.

This chain links TRBV2 with TRBJ1-2; D is ambiguous. Looked up from germline, CDR1 is SNHLY and CDR2 is FYNNEI. The V end was cut by 2 bases, the J end by 2 bases, with 6 bases between. CDR3 length equals 13 residues. The CDR3 loop reads CASSETPNYGYTF. DNA for the CDR3: TGTGCCAGCAGTGAAACACCCAACTATGGCTACACCTTC.

This clone was observed a single time. The gene calls are TRBV15 and TRBJ1-2, with D perhaps TRBD1 (5 bases). The CDR3 is made up of 16 amino acids. The germline V gene has CDR1 LNHNV and CDR2 YYDKDF (reference sequence). Trimming took 0 bases from V and 2 from J, leaving 13 bases between them. The CDR3 region is CATSREGATVNYGYTF. For the CDR3, the DNA is TGTGCCACCAGCAGAGAAGGGGCCACAGTCAACTATGGCTACACCTTC.

This clone was observed a few times. The V gene is TRBV9, the J gene TRBJ2-3, with 12 positions matching TRBD2. CDR1 is SGDLS and CDR2 is YYNGEE in the germline V gene. V shed 4 bases, J shed 3 bases, and the junction held 12 bases outside the gene matches. The CDR3 is 18 residues long. This CDR3 is CASSKSVGLAGSTDTQYF. The CDR3, as DNA: TGTGCCAGCAGCAAAAGCGTCGGACTAGCGGGGAGTACAGATACGCAGTATTTT.

This CDR3 reads CASSLVVGGAPYEQYF. As DNA, the CDR3 is TGCGCCAGCAGCTTGGTGGTGGGGGGAGCCCCCTACGAGCAGTACTTC. This chain links TRBV5-1 with TRBJ2-7; a possible D gene is TRBD2 (6 bases). The germline V gene encodes CDR1 SGHRS and CDR2 YFSETQ. The CDR3 is made up of 16 amino acids. V gave up 0 bases and J gave up 2 bases, with 15 bases separating them.